One sample yielded the 20 T cell receptor beta chains listed below, sequenced in a study of radiation and T cells in renal cell carcinoma. Stated time point: blood 4 weeks post-SBRT, at nephrectomy. The treatment is: 15 Gy SBRT to primary tumor, nephrectomy 4 weeks later. This table comes from immunoSEQ multiplex PCR, and its TCRdb copy is limited to in-frame clones, with some not included. The sample yields around 100,000 clones, roughly 84% seen once. The sequencing here drew on blood, taken from a patient whose treatment included radiotherapy and nephrectomy. These receptors originate from a man between 60 and 75 years old with renal cell carcinoma.

This CDR3 reads CASSSLAIAGGPDEQFF. DNA for the CDR3: TGCGCCAGCAGCTCGCTGGCAATAGCGGGAGGGCCCGATGAGCAGTTCTTC. V and J are TRBV5-1 and TRBJ2-1, with 11 bases identical to TRBD2. The CDR3 totals 17 residues. The germline V gene has CDR1 SGHRS and CDR2 YFSETQ. V dropped 3 bases and J dropped 8; count of bases not matched to a gene: 13. Full variable domain (outside the CDR3, taken from reference TRBV5-1 and TRBJ2-1): KAGVTQTPRYLIKTRGQQVTLSCSPISGHRSVSWYQQTPGQGLQFLFEYFSETQRNKGNFPGRFSGRQFSNSRSEMNVSTLELGDSALYLCASSSLAIAGGPDEQFFGPGTRLTVL.

This chain connects TRBV5-8 to TRBJ1-4; D is undetermined. Trimming shortened V by 0 bases and J by 8 bases, and 14 bases separated the two germline ends. This CDR3 contains 15 residues. Germline V gene sequence: CDR1 SGHTS, CDR2 YDEGEE. In DNA, the CDR3 is TGTGCCAGCAGCTTGGCGGGTCCACGGGTAGAAAAACTGTTTTTT. This encodes CASSLAGPRVEKLFF.

The chain employs TRBV5-6 and TRBJ1-5; D uncertain. This CDR3 region has 15 residues. CDR1 is SGHDT and CDR2 is YYEEEE in the germline V gene. The V gene lost 4 bases and the J gene lost 1 base, with 12 bases spanning the gap. CDR3 loop: CASSAYASSNQPQHF. The CDR3 nucleotides read TGTGCCAGCAGCGCGTATGCGTCCAGCAATCAGCCCCAGCATTTT.

The chain has TRBV6-1 and TRBJ1-1; no clear D gene. The germline gives CDR1 MNHNS, CDR2 SASEGT. CDR3 length equals 14 residues. V shed 6 bases and J shed 0 bases, with 11 bases lying between them. The CDR3 loop is CASRSGPMNTEAFF. CDR3 DNA sequence: TGTGCCAGCAGATCCGGACCTATGAACACTGAAGCTTTCTTT.

The chain has TRBV4-1 and TRBJ2-7; D gene unclear. The CDR3 is 17 amino acids. CDR1 MGHRA and CDR2 YSYEKL come from the germline V gene. V lost 0 bases and J 2 bases, leaving 17 bases between the germline ends. CDR3 protein: CASSQESFWSATYEQYF. For the CDR3, the DNA is TGCGCCAGCAGCCAAGAGAGTTTCTGGTCTGCCACCTACGAGCAGTACTTC.

The V and J genes are TRBV7-6 and TRBJ2-3; the D gene could be TRBD1 or TRBD2 (5 bases each). The CDR3 extends over 15 amino acids. Germline V gives CDR1 SGHVS, CDR2 FNYEAQ. V was pared by 3 bases and J by 1 base, with 11 bases between. For the CDR3, the DNA is TGTGCCAGCAGCTTGGGACGGATGGGCACAGATACGCAGTATTTT. Translation: CASSLGRMGTDTQYF.

V and J are TRBV19 and TRBJ2-5, with D possibly being TRBD1 or TRBD2 (6 bases each). Germline V gives CDR1 LNHDA, CDR2 SQIVND (reference sequence). This CDR3 is built from 15 residues. V lost 7 bases to trimming and J lost 1 base, with 16 bases between them. The CDR3, as DNA: TGTGCCAGTACCCCTGGGGGGCGCGGCCAAGAGACCCAGTACTTC. Translated: CASTPGGRGQETQYF.

This chain links TRBV9 with TRBJ2-3, with 11 bases identical to TRBD2. Germline loops: CDR1 SGDLS, CDR2 YYNGEE. This CDR3 is built from 17 residues. V trimming: 4 bases; J trimming: 3 bases; junction bases outside the gene matches: 10. The CDR3 protein is CASSPRLAGTVTDTQYF. The CDR3 nucleotides are TGTGCCAGCAGCCCACGACTAGCGGGAACGGTAACAGATACGCAGTATTTT.

The chain has TRBV9 and TRBJ2-7; 8 nucleotides match TRBD2. CDR1 and CDR2 (germline): SGDLS, YYNGEE. Trimming removed 8 bases from V and 4 bases from J; junction bases left unmatched: 8. This CDR3 region has 13 residues. This CDR3 reads CARVAGLDYEQYF. CDR3 nucleotide sequence: TGTGCCAGAGTAGCGGGGCTAGATTACGAGCAGTACTTC.

The rearrangement joins TRBV29-1 to TRBJ2-6; D gene ambiguous. This CDR3 region has 14 residues. Trimming pared 7 bases from V and 0 bases from J, leaving 10 bases between. Germline values: CDR1 SQVTM, CDR2 ANQGSEA. The CDR3 DNA reads TGCAGCGCTGTACAGAGCTCTGGGGCCAACGTCCTGACTTTC. It yields the protein CSAVQSSGANVLTF.

This clone occurred a few times. The chain couples TRBV10-1 to TRBJ2-1; 13 bases agree with TRBD2. Germline V gene sequence: CDR1 WNHNN, CDR2 SYGVQD (reference sequence). The CDR3 is 16 residues long. V shed 6 bases, J shed 2 bases, and the junction held 4 bases outside the gene matches. The CDR3 region is CASSLGTSGTYNEQFF. The CDR3 DNA reads as TGCGCCAGCAGCCTCGGGACTAGCGGGACCTACAATGAGCAGTTCTTC.

The rearrangement joins TRBV15 to TRBJ1-4; D ambiguous. This CDR3 spans 12 amino acids. CDR1 and CDR2 (germline): LNHNV, YYDKDF (reference sequence). Trimming took 9 bases from V and 4 from J, leaving 9 bases between them. This CDR3 is CATSRFNEKLFF. For the CDR3, the DNA is TGTGCCACTTCCAGGTTTAATGAAAAACTGTTTTTT.

The J gene is TRBJ2-5, the V gene TRBV27; tentative D call: TRBD1 (6 bases). The CDR3 sequence is 14 residues long. Germline V gene data show CDR1 as MNHEY and CDR2 as SMNVEV (reference sequence). The germline V and J ends were trimmed by 8 bases and 4 bases, with 17 bases remaining between them. As DNA, the CDR3 is TGTGCCAGCGCAACCGGGACACCACGAGAGACCCAGTACTTC. It codes for CASATGTPRETQYF.

This sequence joins TRBV7-2 and TRBJ2-7, with 7 bases fitting TRBD1. The CDR3 runs 16 residues. V dropped 4 bases and J dropped 2; count of bases not matched to a gene: 11. Germline V CDR1 and CDR2: SGHTA, FQGNSA. The CDR3 bases are TGTGCCAGCAGCTCCCCGCCGGGACAGCTCGCCTACGAGCAGTACTTC. Translated: CASSSPPGQLAYEQYF.

V and J are TRBV27 and TRBJ2-2, with D hard to call. The CDR3 consists of 15 residues. Germline CDR1 is MNHEY and CDR2 is SMNVEV (reference sequence). Trimming took 5 bases from V and 7 from J, leaving 17 bases between them. The DNA for the CDR3 is TGTGCCAGCAGTACCCAGGACGGACGCGGCGGGGAGCTGTTTTTT. This encodes CASSTQDGRGGELFF.

The chain couples TRBV5-4 to TRBJ2-2, with D tentatively TRBD1 (6 bases). The CDR3 loop spans 13 amino acids. V lost 0 bases to trimming and J lost 8 bases, with 8 bases between them. Germline V gene sequence: CDR1 SGHNT, CDR2 YYREEE (reference sequence). The CDR3 reads CASSLVQGGELFF. In DNA form, the CDR3 reads TGTGCCAGCAGCTTGGTGCAGGGGGGGGAGCTGTTTTTT. The whole variable domain, remainder taken from reference TRBV5-4 and TRBJ2-2, is ETGVTQSPTHLIKTRGQQVTLRCSSQSGHNTVSWYQQALGQGPQFIFQYYREEENGRGNFPPRFSGLQFPNYSSELNVNALELDDSALYLCASSLVQGGELFFGEGSRLTVL.

This chain uses TRBV5-1 with TRBJ2-2; TRBD2 aligns across 11 bases. Germline CDR1 reads SGHRS; CDR2 reads YFSETQ. The V gene end was trimmed by 5 bases and the J gene end by 4 bases; junction bases not matched to a gene: 7. The CDR3 is made up of 16 amino acids. CDR3 protein: CASRSTSGSGTGELFF. CDR3 coding DNA: TGCGCCAGCAGGAGTACTAGCGGGAGTGGCACCGGGGAGCTGTTTTTT.

The gene calls are TRBV18 and TRBJ2-2; D remains ambiguous. The V gene's germline CDR1 is KGHSH and CDR2 LQKENI. This CDR3 has 15 residues. V lost 3 bases and J 0 bases, leaving 8 bases between the germline ends. CDR3 loop: CASSPNLANTGELFF. DNA for the CDR3: TGTGCCAGCTCACCTAACCTCGCGAACACCGGGGAGCTGTTTTTT.

This chain links TRBV19 with TRBJ2-2; the match to TRBD1 covers 11 bases. The CDR3 loop spans 14 amino acids. Trimming cost V 8 bases and J 4 bases; bases outside gene matches: 3. Germline V gene sequence: CDR1 LNHDA, CDR2 SQIVND (reference sequence). CDR3 in amino acids: CASWDRGGTGELFF. CDR3 coding DNA: TGTGCCAGTTGGGACAGGGGGGGCACCGGGGAGCTGTTTTTT.

This chain uses TRBV25-1 with TRBJ2-7, with D maybe TRBD2 (7 bases). V was trimmed by 8 bases and J by 5 bases, leaving 16 bases between them. Germline-derived CDR1 and CDR2 are MGHDK and SYGVNS. The CDR3 has 13 residues. CDR3 nucleotide sequence: TGTGCCAGCTCCGGGCAGGGGAGGGACGAGCAGTACTTC. It is translated as CASSGQGRDEQYF.